This T cell receptor beta chain was captured in a study of OX40 agonist ivuxolimab in advanced cancers. Study outcomes and limitations: The mean number of expanded clones was higher in CD8+ T cells than in CD4+.

Enrollment shut out patients with autoimmune disease history or systemic immunosuppression. Germline CDR1 is SGHTA and CDR2 is FQGTGA. This CDR3 has 15 residues. V was trimmed by 0 bases and J by 3 bases, leaving 10 bases between them. Of note for this clone: What it recognizes is unknown.

Assay: immunoSEQ multiplex PCR; the TCRdb copy retains only in-frame clones and omits some. The sample consists of more than 45,000 clones, 88% of them appearing once. The origin of this receptor is an adult with an advanced solid tumor such as melanoma, head and neck, liver or kidney cancer. V is TRBV7-3 and J is TRBJ2-3; weak D call: TRBD2 (6 bases). The sequenced sample was CD4+ or CD8+ T cells sorted from blood, obtained in a trial of the OX40 agonist ivuxolimab. The CDR3, as DNA: TGTGCCAGCAGCTTAACTGGAGGGAGGACAGATACGCAGTATTTT. Residues: CASSLTGGRTDTQYF.